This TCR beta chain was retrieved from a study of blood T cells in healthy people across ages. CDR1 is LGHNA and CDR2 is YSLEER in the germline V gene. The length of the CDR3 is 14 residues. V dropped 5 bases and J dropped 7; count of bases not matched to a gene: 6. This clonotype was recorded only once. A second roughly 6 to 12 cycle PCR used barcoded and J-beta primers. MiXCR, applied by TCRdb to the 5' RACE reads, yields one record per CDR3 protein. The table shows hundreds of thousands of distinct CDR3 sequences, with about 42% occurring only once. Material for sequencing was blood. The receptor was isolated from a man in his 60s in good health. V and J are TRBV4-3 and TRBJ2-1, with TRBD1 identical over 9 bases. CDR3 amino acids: CASSADRGSNEQFF. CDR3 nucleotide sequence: TGCGCCAGCAGCGCGGACAGGGGAAGTAATGAGCAGTTCTTC.